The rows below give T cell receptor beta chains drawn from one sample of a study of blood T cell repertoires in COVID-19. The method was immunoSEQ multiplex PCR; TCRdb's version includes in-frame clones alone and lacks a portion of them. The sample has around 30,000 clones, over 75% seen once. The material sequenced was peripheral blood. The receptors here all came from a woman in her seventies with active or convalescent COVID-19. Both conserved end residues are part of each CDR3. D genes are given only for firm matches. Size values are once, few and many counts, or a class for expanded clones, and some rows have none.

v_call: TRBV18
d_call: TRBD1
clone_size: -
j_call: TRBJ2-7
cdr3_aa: CASSPTGVEQYF
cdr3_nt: TGTGCCAGCTCACCGACAGGGGTAGAGCAGTACTTC

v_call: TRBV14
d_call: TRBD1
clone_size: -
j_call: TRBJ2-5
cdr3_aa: CASSQWTGGRQETQYF
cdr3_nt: TGTGCCAGCAGCCAATGGACAGGGGGCAGACAAGAGACCCAGTACTTC

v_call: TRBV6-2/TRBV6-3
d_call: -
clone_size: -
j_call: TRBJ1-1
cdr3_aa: CASSYAGNTEAFF
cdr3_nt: TGTGCCAGCAGTTACGCGGGGAACACTGAAGCTTTCTTT

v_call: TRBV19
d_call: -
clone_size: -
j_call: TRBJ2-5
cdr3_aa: CASSIMGAAQGTQYF
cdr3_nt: TGTGCCAGTAGTATAATGGGGGCCGCCCAAGGAACCCAGTACTTC

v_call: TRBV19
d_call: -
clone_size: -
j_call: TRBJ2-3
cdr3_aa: CASSIGSDTDTQYF
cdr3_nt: TGTGCCAGTAGTATAGGGTCAGACACAGATACGCAGTATTTT

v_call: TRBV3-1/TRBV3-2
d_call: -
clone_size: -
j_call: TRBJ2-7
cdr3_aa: CASSQAGPRGNEQYF
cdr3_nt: TGTGCCAGCAGCCAAGCCGGGCCGCGGGGAAACGAGCAGTACTTC

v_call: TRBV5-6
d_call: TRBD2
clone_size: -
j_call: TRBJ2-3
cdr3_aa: CASSLRTSGTTDTQYF
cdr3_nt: TGTGCCAGCAGCCTCCGGACTAGCGGGACCACAGATACGCAGTATTTT

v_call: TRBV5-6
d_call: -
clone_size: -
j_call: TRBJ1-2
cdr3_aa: CASSPGPSGYGYTF
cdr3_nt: TGTGCCAGCAGCCCAGGGCCATCGGGCTATGGCTACACCTTC

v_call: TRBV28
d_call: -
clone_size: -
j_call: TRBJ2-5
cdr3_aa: CASSPTQGRFETQYF
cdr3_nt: TGTGCCAGCAGCCCTACACAGGGTCGGTTCGAGACCCAGTACTTC

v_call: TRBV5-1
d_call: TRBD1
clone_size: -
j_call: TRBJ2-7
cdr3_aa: CASSKRTGHEQYF
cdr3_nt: TGCGCCAGCAGTAAGAGGACAGGGCACGAGCAGTACTTC

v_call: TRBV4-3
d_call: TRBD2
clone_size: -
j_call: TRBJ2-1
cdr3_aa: CASSQVVAGLRGNEQFF
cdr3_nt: TGCGCCAGCAGCCAAGTAGTAGCGGGACTCCGAGGCAATGAGCAGTTCTTC

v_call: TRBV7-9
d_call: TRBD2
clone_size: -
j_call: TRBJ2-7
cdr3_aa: CASSQGLARDYEQQYF
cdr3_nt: TGTGCCAGCAGCCAAGGACTAGCGCGAGACTACGAGCAGCAGTACTTC

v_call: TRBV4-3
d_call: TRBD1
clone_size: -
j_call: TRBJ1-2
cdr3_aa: CASSPQGQMNYGYTF
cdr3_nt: TGCGCCAGCAGCCCCCAGGGACAGATGAACTATGGCTACACCTTC

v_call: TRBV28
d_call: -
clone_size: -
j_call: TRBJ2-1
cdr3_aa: CASTTVAGIYNEQFF
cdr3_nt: TGTGCCAGCACCACTGTGGCGGGCATCTACAATGAGCAGTTCTTC

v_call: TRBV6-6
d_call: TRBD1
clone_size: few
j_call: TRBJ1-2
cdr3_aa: CASSFEDRAGDGYTF
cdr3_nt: TGTGCCAGCAGTTTCGAGGACAGGGCCGGGGATGGCTACACCTTC

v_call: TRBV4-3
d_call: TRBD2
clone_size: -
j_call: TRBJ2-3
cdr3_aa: CASSSLAGGRDTQYF
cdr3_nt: TGCGCCAGCAGCTCCTTAGCGGGGGGGCGGGATACGCAGTATTTT

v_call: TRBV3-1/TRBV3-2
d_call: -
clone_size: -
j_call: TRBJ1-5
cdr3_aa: CASSLRDQPQHF
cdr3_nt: TGTGCCAGCAGCCTCCGGGATCAGCCCCAGCATTTT

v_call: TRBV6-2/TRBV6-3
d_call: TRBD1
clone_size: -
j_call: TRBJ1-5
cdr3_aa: CASSSTGSNQPQHF
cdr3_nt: TGTGCCAGCAGTTCGACAGGGAGCAATCAGCCCCAGCATTTT

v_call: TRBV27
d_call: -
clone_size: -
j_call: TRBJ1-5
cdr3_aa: CASSPRGRDQPQHF
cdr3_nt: TGTGCCAGCAGTCCCCGTGGGAGGGATCAGCCCCAGCATTTT

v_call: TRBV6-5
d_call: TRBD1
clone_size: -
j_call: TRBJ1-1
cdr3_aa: CASRATGINTEAFF
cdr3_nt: TGTGCCAGCAGAGCGACAGGGATCAACACTGAAGCTTTCTTT

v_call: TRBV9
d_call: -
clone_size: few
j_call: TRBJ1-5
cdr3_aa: CASSAWGVPQHF
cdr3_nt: TGTGCCAGCAGCGCATGGGGGGTTCCCCAGCATTTT

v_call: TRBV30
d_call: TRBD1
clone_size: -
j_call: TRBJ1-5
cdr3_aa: CAWSVGNRGPWGNQPQHF
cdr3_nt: TGTGCCTGGAGTGTAGGAAACAGGGGGCCTTGGGGCAATCAGCCCCAGCATTTT

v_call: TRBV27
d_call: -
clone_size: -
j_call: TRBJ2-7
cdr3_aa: CASSEGTGREQYF
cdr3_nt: TGTGCCAGCAGTGAGGGGACGGGGAGGGAGCAGTACTTC

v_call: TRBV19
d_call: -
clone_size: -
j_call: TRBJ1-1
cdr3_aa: CASSIPTGPNTEAFF
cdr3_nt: TGTGCCAGTAGTATACCGACAGGCCCAAACACTGAAGCTTTCTTT

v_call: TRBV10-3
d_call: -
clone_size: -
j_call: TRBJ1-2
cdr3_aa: CAIADRDYGYTF
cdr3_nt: TGTGCCATCGCAGACAGAGACTATGGCTACACCTTC

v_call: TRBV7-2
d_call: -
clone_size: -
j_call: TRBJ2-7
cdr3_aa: CASSLATSAGSVEQYF
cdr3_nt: TGTGCCAGCAGCTTAGCGACCTCGGCAGGGTCTGTCGAGCAGTACTTC

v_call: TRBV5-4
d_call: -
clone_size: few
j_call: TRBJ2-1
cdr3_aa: CASSPLLGVKDNEQFF
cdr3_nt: TGTGCCAGCAGCCCGTTACTAGGAGTTAAGGACAATGAGCAGTTCTTC

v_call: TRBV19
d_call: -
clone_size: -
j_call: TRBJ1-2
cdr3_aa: CASSISQRGYGYTF
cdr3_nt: TGTGCCAGTAGTATATCGCAGAGAGGGTATGGCTACACCTTC

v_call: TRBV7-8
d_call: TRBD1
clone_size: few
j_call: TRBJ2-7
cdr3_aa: CASSPPNPGQGAGEQYF
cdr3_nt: TGTGCCAGCAGCCCCCCTAACCCGGGACAGGGGGCGGGCGAGCAGTACTTC

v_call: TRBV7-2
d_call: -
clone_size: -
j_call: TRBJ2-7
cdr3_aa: CASSLVYSYEQYF
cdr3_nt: TGTGCCAGCAGCTTAGTCTACTCGTACGAGCAGTACTTC

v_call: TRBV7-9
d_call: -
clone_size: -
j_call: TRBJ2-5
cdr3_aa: CASSLAQGVWETQYF
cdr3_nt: TGTGCCAGCAGCTTAGCGCAAGGGGTGTGGGAGACCCAGTACTTC

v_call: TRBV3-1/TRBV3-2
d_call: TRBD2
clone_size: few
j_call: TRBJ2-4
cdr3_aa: CASSRAGGAGAKNIQYF
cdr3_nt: TGTGCCAGCAGCCGAGCGGGAGGCGCTGGAGCCAAAAACATTCAGTACTTC

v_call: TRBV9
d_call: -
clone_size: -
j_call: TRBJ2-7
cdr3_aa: CASSVKDISEQYF
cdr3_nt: TGTGCCAGCAGCGTAAAGGACATCTCCGAGCAGTACTTC

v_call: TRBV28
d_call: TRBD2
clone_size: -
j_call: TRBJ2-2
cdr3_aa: CASKLAPNTGELFF
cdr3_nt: TGTGCCAGCAAACTAGCGCCGAACACCGGGGAGCTGTTTTTT

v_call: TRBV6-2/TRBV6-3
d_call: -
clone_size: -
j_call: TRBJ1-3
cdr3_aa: CASSYLKAGRWIGNTIYF
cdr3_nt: TGTGCCAGCAGTTACCTGAAGGCGGGCAGGTGGATCGGAAACACCATATATTTT

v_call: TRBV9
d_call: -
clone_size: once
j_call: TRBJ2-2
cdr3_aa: CASSAFGRELFF
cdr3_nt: TGTGCCAGCAGCGCATTTGGCCGGGAGCTGTTTTTT

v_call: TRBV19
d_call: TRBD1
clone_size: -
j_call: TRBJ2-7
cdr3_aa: CASSIAGQGAYEQYF
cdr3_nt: TGTGCCAGTAGTATCGCGGGACAGGGGGCCTACGAGCAGTACTTC

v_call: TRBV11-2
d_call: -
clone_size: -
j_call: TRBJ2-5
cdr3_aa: CASSLMSSVGETQYF
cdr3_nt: TGTGCCAGCAGCTTAATGTCTAGCGTCGGGGAGACCCAGTACTTC

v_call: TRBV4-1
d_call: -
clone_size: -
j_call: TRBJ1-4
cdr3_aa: CASSQVTGEKLFF
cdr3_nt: TGCGCCAGCAGCCAAGTGACGGGTGAAAAACTGTTTTTT

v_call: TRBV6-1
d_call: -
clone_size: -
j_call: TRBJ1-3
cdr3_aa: CASTELGRGGSGNTIYF
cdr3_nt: TGTGCCAGCACTGAATTGGGGAGGGGAGGCTCTGGAAACACCATATATTTT